The 15 T cell receptor beta chains given below trace back to one sample, sequenced in a study of T-cell memory formation after mild COVID-19. TCRdb re-called the 5' RACE reads through MiXCR, storing one row per CDR3 protein. The repertoire holds around 200,000 distinct CDR3 sequences, around 25% seen once, with more than 9.5% in the top ten. Source material: PBMCs or a T cell subset sorted from them (not recorded which). The receptors were sampled from an adult woman who had mild COVID-19 (a few samples of this study predate the infection). Cell type and time point are not known.

This clonotype was observed a handful of times. The gene calls are TRBV18 and TRBJ2-1; TRBD1 matches 8 bases. This CDR3 has 15 amino acids. From germline, CDR1 is KGHSH and CDR2 LQKENI. Germline trimming cut 3 bases from V and 5 bases from J; bases unmatched to any gene: 6. The CDR3 loop is CASSPAGTGNNEQFF. In DNA, the CDR3 is TGTGCCAGCTCACCCGCCGGGACAGGCAACAATGAGCAGTTCTTC.

J is TRBJ2-3 and V is TRBV11-2; D perhaps matches TRBD2 (6 bases). CDR1 is SGHAT and CDR2 is FQNNGV in the germline V gene. CDR3 length equals 16 residues. Trimming cost V 2 bases and J 4 bases, with 16 bases left between them. CDR3 residues: CASSLLWEADPDTQYF. Written as DNA, the CDR3 is TGTGCCAGCAGCTTACTATGGGAGGCTGACCCAGATACGCAGTATTTT.

V and J are TRBV5-1 and TRBJ2-5; D might be TRBD2 (5 bases). Germline V lookup: CDR1 SGHRS, CDR2 YFSETQ. Trimming removed 4 bases at V and 2 bases at J, with 18 bases between. The CDR3 has 16 residues. The CDR3 sequence: CASSGERGRLQETQYF. The CDR3 DNA sequence: TGCGCCAGCAGCGGGGAACGGGGTAGGCTTCAAGAGACCCAGTACTTC.

The chain is built from TRBV28 and TRBJ2-4, with TRBD2 identical over 10 bases. CDR1 and CDR2 (germline): MDHEN, SYDVKM. CDR3 length: 17 residues. The junction had 11 bases not matched to a gene; V was cut back by 2 bases and J by 7 bases. Written as DNA, the CDR3 is TGTGCCAGCAGTTTACCTTGGTCCCTAGCGGGAGAGAACATTCAGTACTTC. Its protein product is CASSLPWSLAGENIQYF.

This clonotype has only a few counts. This chain joins TRBV5-1 and TRBJ1-2; tentative D call: TRBD1 (5 bases). With 2 bases removed from V and 4 bases from J, the gap between germline ends came to 9 bases. Germline CDR1 reads SGHRS; CDR2 reads YFSETQ. The CDR3 sequence is 13 residues long. The CDR3 nucleotides read TGCGCCAGCAGCTTCGCCCAGGGCTATGGCTACACCTTC. Translation gives CASSFAQGYGYTF. Full variable domain (outside the CDR3, taken from reference TRBV5-1 and TRBJ1-2): KAGVTQTPRYLIKTRGQQVTLSCSPISGHRSVSWYQQTPGQGLQFLFEYFSETQRNKGNFPGRFSGRQFSNSRSEMNVSTLELGDSALYLCASSFAQGYGYTFGSGTRLTVV.

In nucleotides, the CDR3 is TGTGCCAGCAACGACCACAACACAGATACGCAGTATTTT. This codes for CASNDHNTDTQYF. This chain joins TRBV9 and TRBJ2-3; D call uncertain. The V gene's germline CDR1 is SGDLS and CDR2 YYNGEE. This CDR3 spans 13 amino acids. Between the trimmed V and J ends, which lost 6 bases and 2 bases, there was a span of 10 bases.

CDR3 DNA sequence: TGTGCCAGTAGTATAGAAGCGGGAGGGTTCGGTGGTACGCAGTATTTT. It codes for CASSIEAGGFGGTQYF. The chain has TRBV19 and TRBJ2-3, with 10 bases aligning to TRBD2. The length of the CDR3 is 16 residues. Germline assignment: CDR1 LNHDA and CDR2 SQIVND (reference sequence). The ends lost 0 bases at V and 8 bases at J; junction bases unmatched: 8.

This chain links TRBV29-1 with TRBJ2-7; D possibly corresponds to TRBD2 (6 bases). Germline V gene lookup returns CDR1 SQVTM and CDR2 ANQGSEA. CDR3 length equals 15 residues. V was cut by 2 bases and J by 0 bases, with 14 bases left in between. Here the CDR3 DNA reads TGCAGCGTTGAACTGGGGCGGGGTTACTCCTACGAGCAGTACTTC. Translating gives CSVELGRGYSYEQYF.

V and J are TRBV5-1 and TRBJ2-2, with TRBD1 matching 10 bases. This CDR3 comprises 15 residues. CDR1 and CDR2 (germline): SGHRS, YFSETQ. V was clipped by 4 bases and J by 6 bases; unmatched bases: 6. The CDR3 bases are TGCGCCAGCAGCCTAGGACAGGGGGATTCCGGGGAGCTGTTTTTT. Its translation: CASSLGQGDSGELFF.

This clonotype was observed a handful of times. The rearrangement uses TRBV7-8 and TRBJ2-1; D might be TRBD2 (6 bases). Germline CDR1 is SGHVS and CDR2 is FQNEAQ. Trimming took 1 base from V and 4 from J, leaving 11 bases between them. The CDR3 is made up of 15 amino acids. The CDR3 loop reads CASSLEGRGYNEQFF. The CDR3 DNA reads as TGTGCCAGCAGCTTAGAGGGCCGGGGGTACAATGAGCAGTTCTTC. Looking up the rest from reference TRBV7-8 and TRBJ2-1 gives the full variable domain: GAGVSQSPRYKVAKRGQDVALRCDPISGHVSLFWYQQALGQGPEFLTYFQNEAQLDKSGLPSDRFFAERPEGSVSTLKIQRTQQEDSAVYLCASSLEGRGYNEQFFGPGTRLTVL.

This clonotype was seen a handful of times. The V gene is TRBV7-9, the J gene TRBJ1-4; no definite D call. Germline CDR1 SEHNR, CDR2 FQNEAQ (reference sequence). Trimming removed 2 bases at V and 6 bases at J, with 10 bases between. The CDR3 length is 14 residues. This CDR3 reads CASSLMGYDEKLFF. CDR3 coding DNA: TGTGCCAGCAGCTTAATGGGATACGATGAAAAACTGTTTTTT.

The chain couples TRBV11-2 to TRBJ1-6, with a possible D match to TRBD1 (5 bases). V was trimmed by 3 bases and J by 5 bases, leaving 11 bases between them. Germline V gives CDR1 SGHAT, CDR2 FQNNGV. The CDR3 runs 15 residues. CDR3 bases: TGTGCCAGCAGCTTCCCGCGGGGGGATAATTCACCCCTCCACTTT. Residues: CASSFPRGDNSPLHF.

J is TRBJ2-1 and V is TRBV5-1, with 13 bases that match TRBD2. The CDR3 sequence is 17 residues long. Germline CDR1 SGHRS, CDR2 YFSETQ. V was pared by 4 bases and J by 10 bases, with 14 bases of the junction left unmatched. The DNA of the CDR3 is TGCGCCAGCAGCCTATTACCTGGACTAGCGGGAGACCTCGAGCAGTTCTTC. The encoded protein is CASSLLPGLAGDLEQFF.

This clonotype was recorded at least ten times. The gene calls are TRBV9 and TRBJ2-5; D is perhaps TRBD1 (5 bases). V shed 3 bases and J shed 4 bases, with 7 bases lying between them. The length of the CDR3 is 12 residues. Germline V gene data show CDR1 as SGDLS and CDR2 as YYNGEE. CDR3 nucleotides: TGTGCCAGCAGCGCCACAGGAGAGACCCAGTACTTC. This gives the protein CASSATGETQYF.

The chain joins TRBV9 to TRBJ1-6, with 10 nucleotides matching TRBD1. This CDR3 has 15 amino acids. Germline V lookup: CDR1 SGDLS, CDR2 YYNGEE. Germline trimming cut 3 bases from V and 8 bases from J; bases unmatched to any gene: 5. CDR3 loop: CASSETDRGYSPLHF. CDR3 coding DNA: TGTGCCAGCAGCGAGACGGACAGGGGGTATTCACCCCTCCACTTT.